The 17 T cell receptor beta chains listed next were all sequenced from one sample in a study of spatial heterogeneity in lung cancer. Time point defined: sample taken at primary tumor resection. TCRs were sequenced from unsorted whole RNA of tumor, nontumor lung or PBMC. TCRdb fed the 5' RACE reads into MiXCR, producing one record per CDR3 protein. Of approximately 7,100 distinct CDR3 sequences in the sample, 3.9% were seen once. Specimen: normal lung tissue next to the tumor, collected at surgery. Receptors were obtained from a female donor with early-stage non-small cell lung cancer.

This clonotype was observed at least ten times. This beta chain turned up in a library designed for alpha chains; as an off-target read, its abundance says little. The chain carries TRBV6-1 and TRBJ1-1; the match to TRBD1 covers 10 bases. Germline loops: CDR1 MNHNS, CDR2 SASEGT. The length of the CDR3 is 15 residues. Trimming removed 2 bases from V and 1 base from J; junction bases left unmatched: 1. The CDR3 sequence: CASSERDRGNTEAFF. CDR3 sequence (DNA): TGTGCCAGCAGTGAAAGGGACAGGGGGAACACTGAAGCTTTCTTT.

This clonotype appeared many times. With the library built for alpha chains, this beta chain is off target and its frequency is not meaningful. This sequence joins TRBV20-1 and TRBJ2-1; 7 nucleotides align to TRBD1. The length of the CDR3 is 11 residues. V was clipped by 3 bases and J by 10 bases; unmatched bases: 3. Germline CDR1 DFQATT, CDR2 SNEGSKA (reference sequence). The CDR3 region is CSASKGGEQFF. CDR3 DNA sequence: TGCAGTGCTAGTAAAGGGGGCGAGCAGTTCTTC.

This clonotype has ten or more counts. The library was prepared for alpha chains; this beta chain is a stray read, so its frequency means little. V gene TRBV2 combines with J gene TRBJ2-7; D is perhaps TRBD1 (8 bases). Germline-derived CDR1 and CDR2 are SNHLY and FYNNEI. The CDR3 consists of 14 residues. V was cut by 7 bases and J by 7 bases, with 20 bases left in between. CDR3 nucleotide sequence: TGTGCCAGCATGGCTGACAGGGGAGCGGGGGAGCAGTACTTC. Protein: CASMADRGAGEQYF.

Comments on this clonotype: This beta chain is a stray read from a library made for alpha chains; its abundance is not meaningful. The chain recombines TRBV5-6 with TRBJ1-2; 7 positions match TRBD1. This CDR3 has 13 residues. The germline gives CDR1 SGHDT, CDR2 YYEEEE. The CDR3 spells CLSSLPRGYGYTF. CDR3 sequence (DNA): TGTCTCAGCAGCTTGCCCAGGGGGTATGGCTACACCTTC. Together with reference TRBV5-6 and TRBJ1-2, the CDR3 gives the full variable domain: DAGVTQSPTHLIKTRGQQVTLRCSPKSGHDTVSWYQQALGQGPQFIFQYYEEEERQRGNFPDRFSGHQFPNYSSELNVNALLLGDSALYLCLSSLPRGYGYTFGSGTRLTVV.

By sample fraction, this clonotype is medium-sized (0.01 to 0.1%). As an off-target read in a library built for alpha chains, this beta chain has a frequency of little significance. The chain recombines TRBV20-1 with TRBJ1-3, with D unresolved. The germline V gene encodes CDR1 DFQATT and CDR2 SNEGSKA (reference sequence). V was pared by 6 bases and J by 8 bases, with 20 bases between. This CDR3 spans 14 amino acids. The CDR3 here is CSALLPSIGDTIYF. The CDR3 DNA reads TGCAGTGCCCTACTACCTTCTATCGGGGACACCATATATTTT.

The table lists this clonotype with many counts. The size of this beta chain means little, since it is a stray read in a library made for alpha chains. J is TRBJ1-4 and V is TRBV7-9; TRBD1 agrees at 7 bases. The V gene's germline CDR1 is SEHNR and CDR2 FQNEAQ (reference sequence). V was clipped by 4 bases and J by 4 bases; unmatched bases: 6. This CDR3 has 15 residues. This CDR3 is CASSSRQGHNEKLFF. For the CDR3, the DNA is TGTGCCAGCAGCTCCCGACAGGGACATAATGAAAAACTGTTTTTT.

By frequency in the sample, this clonotype is medium-sized (0.01 to 0.1%). The library was prepared for alpha chains; this beta chain is a stray read, so its frequency means little. The genes are TRBV5-4 and TRBJ1-2; 8 bases line up with TRBD1. V dropped 2 bases and J dropped 0; count of bases not matched to a gene: 3. In germline, CDR1 is SGHNT, CDR2 YYREEE (reference sequence). CDR3 length equals 15 residues. The CDR3 here is CASSFMTGANYGYTF. CDR3 bases: TGTGCCAGCAGCTTCATGACAGGGGCTAACTATGGCTACACCTTC.

Ten or more counts support this clonotype. This beta chain lies outside the target of a library built for alpha chains; its clone size means little. The V call is TRBV5-4, the J call TRBJ2-6; D is uncertain. This CDR3 has 13 residues. V was cut by 1 base and J by 4 bases, with 3 bases left in between. In germline, CDR1 is SGHNT, CDR2 YYREEE (reference sequence). The chain's CDR3 is CASSLTGANVLTF. CDR3 nucleotides: TGTGCCAGCAGCTTGACCGGGGCCAACGTCCTGACTTTC.

At least ten counts were recorded for this clonotype. This beta chain represents an off-target read in a library built for alpha chains; its size is of limited meaning. This rearrangement joins TRBV7-8 to TRBJ1-1; a weak D match, TRBD1 (5 bases). Between the trimmed V and J ends, which lost 0 bases and 1 base, there was a span of 12 bases. The CDR3 sequence is 16 residues long. Germline CDR1 reads SGHVS; CDR2 reads FQNEAQ. The CDR3 region is CASSLAGVGANTEAFF. As DNA, the CDR3 is TGTGCCAGCAGCTTAGCTGGAGTTGGGGCGAACACTGAAGCTTTCTTT. Combining the CDR3 with reference TRBV7-8 and TRBJ1-1 gives the whole variable domain GAGVSQSPRYKVAKRGQDVALRCDPISGHVSLFWYQQALGQGPEFLTYFQNEAQLDKSGLPSDRFFAERPEGSVSTLKIQRTQQEDSAVYLCASSLAGVGANTEAFFGQGTRLTVV.

This clonotype was counted ten times or more. Little can be read into the size of this beta chain, an off-target read in a library designed for alpha chains. This chain connects TRBV20-1 to TRBJ2-3; a possible D gene is TRBD2 (5 bases). This CDR3 contains 14 residues. Germline CDR1 and CDR2: DFQATT and SNEGSKA (reference sequence). The germline V and J ends were trimmed by 5 bases and 2 bases, with 14 bases remaining between them. The CDR3 loop reads CSALETRDTDTQYF. CDR3 nucleotide sequence: TGCAGTGCTTTAGAGACGAGGGACACAGATACGCAGTATTTT.

This clonotype was seen ten or more times. This beta chain turned up in a library designed for alpha chains; as an off-target read, its abundance says little. The chain links TRBV11-2 to TRBJ2-7; unclear D gene. Trimming shortened V by 0 bases and J by 3 bases, and 9 bases separated the two germline ends. The CDR3 is 14 residues long. Germline V gene data show CDR1 as SGHAT and CDR2 as FQNNGV. The CDR3 loop reads CASSLEGPGYEQYF. The DNA of the CDR3 is TGTGCCAGCAGCTTAGAAGGGCCCGGCTACGAGCAGTACTTC.

This clonotype was detected many times. Little can be read into the size of this beta chain, an off-target read in a library designed for alpha chains. The V and J genes are TRBV12-3 or TRBV12-4 and TRBJ2-3; D is possibly TRBD2 (5 bases). The CDR3 consists of 11 residues. V was shortened by 10 bases and J by 1 base, with 6 bases between the two germline ends. The CDR3 protein is CATGGTDTQYF. The CDR3 nucleotides are TGTGCCACCGGGGGCACAGATACGCAGTATTTT.

This clonotype showed up many times. This beta chain is an unintended read in a library built for alpha chains; its size means little. The chain joins TRBV18 to TRBJ2-1, with no clear D. CDR3 length equals 12 residues. Germline V lookup: CDR1 KGHSH, CDR2 LQKENI. The V end lost 2 bases, the J end lost 8 bases, and 7 bases lay between the germline ends. The CDR3 DNA reads TGTGCCAGCTCACCAAGTGGGGATGAGCAGTTCTTC. It codes for CASSPSGDEQFF.

At least ten counts were recorded for this clonotype. Being off target in a library aimed at alpha chains, this beta chain has a size of little meaning. The chain couples TRBV20-1 to TRBJ2-5; 11 bases match TRBD1. V shed 6 bases and J 4 bases; nucleotides not matched to a gene: 10. Germline CDR1 and CDR2: DFQATT and SNEGSKA (reference sequence). The CDR3 runs to 15 residues. The DNA for the CDR3 is TGCAGTGCGTTTTCCGGGACAGGGGGAGGAGAGACCCAGTACTTC. The encoded protein is CSAFSGTGGGETQYF.

There are many counts of this clonotype. As an off-target read in a library built for alpha chains, this beta chain has a frequency of little significance. V gene TRBV5-1 combines with J gene TRBJ2-6; D remains ambiguous. The CDR3 contains 15 residues. Between the trimmed V and J ends, which lost 4 bases and 0 bases, there was a span of 8 bases. From germline, CDR1 is SGHRS and CDR2 YFSETQ. The DNA of the CDR3 is TGCGCCAGCAGCACAGACTTCTCTGGGGCCAACGTCCTGACTTTC. This sequence encodes CASSTDFSGANVLTF.

Within the sample, this clonotype is medium-sized. This beta chain appears as a stray read in a library generated for alpha chains; its size is not informative. The chain joins TRBV24-1 to TRBJ1-5, with D unresolved. The CDR3 length is 13 residues. CDR1 KGHDR and CDR2 SFDVKD come from the germline V gene. The V gene lost 3 bases and the J gene lost 9 bases, with 11 bases spanning the gap. The CDR3 region has the DNA TGTGCCACCAGTGATGGCCACTCCCGGCCCCAGCATTTT. Translated, it gives CATSDGHSRPQHF.

This clonotype has just a few counts. Little can be read into the size of this beta chain, an off-target read in a library designed for alpha chains. The V gene is TRBV29-1, the J gene TRBJ1-2, with 7 bases matching TRBD1. CDR1 and CDR2 (germline): SQVTM, ANQGSEA. The CDR3 sequence is 11 residues long. CDR3 residues: CSGGGFDGYTF. The CDR3 nucleotides are TGCAGTGGAGGGGGCTTTGATGGCTACACCTTC.